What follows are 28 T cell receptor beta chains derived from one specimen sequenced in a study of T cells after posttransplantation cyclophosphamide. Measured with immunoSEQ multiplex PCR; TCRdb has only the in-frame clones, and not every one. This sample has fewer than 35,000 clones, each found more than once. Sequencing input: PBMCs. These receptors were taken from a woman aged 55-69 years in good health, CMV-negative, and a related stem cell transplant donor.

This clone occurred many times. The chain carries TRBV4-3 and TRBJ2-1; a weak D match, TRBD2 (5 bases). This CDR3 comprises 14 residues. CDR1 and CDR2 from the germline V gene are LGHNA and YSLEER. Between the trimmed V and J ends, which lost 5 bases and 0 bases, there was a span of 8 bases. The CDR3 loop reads CASSGTSSYNEQFF. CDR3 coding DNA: TGCGCCAGCAGCGGAACTAGCTCCTACAATGAGCAGTTCTTC.

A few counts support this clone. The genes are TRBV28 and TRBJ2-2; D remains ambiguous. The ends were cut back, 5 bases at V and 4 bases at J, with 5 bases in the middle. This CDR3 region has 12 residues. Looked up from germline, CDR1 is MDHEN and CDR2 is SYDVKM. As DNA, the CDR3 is TGTGCCAGCAGTAGGTCCACCGGGGAGCTGTTTTTT. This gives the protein CASSRSTGELFF. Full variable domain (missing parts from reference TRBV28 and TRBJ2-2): DVKVTQSSRYLVKRTGEKVFLECVQDMDHENMFWYRQDPGLGLRLIYFSYDVKMKEKGDIPEGYSVSREKKERFSLILESASTNQTSMYLCASSRSTGELFFGEGSRLTVL.

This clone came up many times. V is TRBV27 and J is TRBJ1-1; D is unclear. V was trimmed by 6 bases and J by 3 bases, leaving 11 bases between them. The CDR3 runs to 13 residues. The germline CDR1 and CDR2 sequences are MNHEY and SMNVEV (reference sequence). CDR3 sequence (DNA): TGTGCCAGCAGACACAGTAGGGACACTGAAGCTTTCTTT. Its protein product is CASRHSRDTEAFF.

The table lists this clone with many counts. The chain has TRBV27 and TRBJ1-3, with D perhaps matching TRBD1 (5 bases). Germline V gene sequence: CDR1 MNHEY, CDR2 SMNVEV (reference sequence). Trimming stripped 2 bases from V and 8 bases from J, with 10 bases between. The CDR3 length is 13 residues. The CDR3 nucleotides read TGTGCCAGCAGTTTAGCGCAGGGATACACCATATATTTT. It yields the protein CASSLAQGYTIYF.

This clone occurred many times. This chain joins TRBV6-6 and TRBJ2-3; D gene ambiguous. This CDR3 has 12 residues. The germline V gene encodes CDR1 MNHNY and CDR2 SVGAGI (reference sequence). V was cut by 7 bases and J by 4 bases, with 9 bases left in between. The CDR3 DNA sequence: TGTGCCAGCATGATCAGCGCAGATACGCAGTATTTT. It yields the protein CASMISADTQYF.

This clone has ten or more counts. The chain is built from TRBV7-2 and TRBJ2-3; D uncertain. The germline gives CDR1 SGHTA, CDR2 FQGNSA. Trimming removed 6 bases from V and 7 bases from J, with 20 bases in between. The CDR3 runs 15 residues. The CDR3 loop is CASRQQLHPGNTQYF. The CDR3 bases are TGTGCCAGCAGGCAGCAGCTCCACCCAGGAAATACGCAGTATTTT.

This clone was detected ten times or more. The CDR3 sequence is CASSNRRNNSPLHF. CDR3 DNA: TGCGCCAGCTCCAACAGGAGAAATAATTCACCCCTCCACTTT. The chain uses TRBV10-1 and TRBJ1-6; the D gene is possibly TRBD1 (5 bases). Germline V gives CDR1 WNHNN, CDR2 SYGVQD (reference sequence). Trimming took off 8 bases at V and 5 bases at J, with 13 bases between the two ends. The CDR3 extends over 14 amino acids.

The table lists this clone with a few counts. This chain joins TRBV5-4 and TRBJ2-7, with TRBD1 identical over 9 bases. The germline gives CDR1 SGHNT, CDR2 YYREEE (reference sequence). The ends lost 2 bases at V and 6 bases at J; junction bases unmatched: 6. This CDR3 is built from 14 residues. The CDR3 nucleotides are TGTGCCAGCAGCTTTCCCGGGACAGGGAGCGAGCAGTACTTC. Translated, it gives CASSFPGTGSEQYF.

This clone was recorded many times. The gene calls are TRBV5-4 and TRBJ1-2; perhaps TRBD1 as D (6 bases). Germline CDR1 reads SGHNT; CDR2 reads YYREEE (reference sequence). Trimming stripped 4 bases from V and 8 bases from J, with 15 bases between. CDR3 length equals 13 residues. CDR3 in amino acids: CASSVPGAWGYTF. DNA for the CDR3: TGTGCCAGCAGCGTGCCAGGGGCATGGGGCTACACCTTC.

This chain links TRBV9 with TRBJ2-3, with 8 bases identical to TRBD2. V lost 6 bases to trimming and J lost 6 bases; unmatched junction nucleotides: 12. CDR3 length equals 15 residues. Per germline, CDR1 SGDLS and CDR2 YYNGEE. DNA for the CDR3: TGTGCCAGCAAGAAAAGCGGGAGAGACGGCGATACGCAGTATTTT. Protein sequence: CASKKSGRDGDTQYF.

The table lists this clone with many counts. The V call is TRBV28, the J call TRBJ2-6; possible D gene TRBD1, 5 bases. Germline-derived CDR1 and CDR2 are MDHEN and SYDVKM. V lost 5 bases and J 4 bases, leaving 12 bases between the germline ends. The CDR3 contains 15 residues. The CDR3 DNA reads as TGTGCCAGCAGTCGTGGGGCCGGGGGGGCCAACGTCCTGACTTTC. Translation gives CASSRGAGGANVLTF. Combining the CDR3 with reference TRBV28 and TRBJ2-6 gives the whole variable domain DVKVTQSSRYLVKRTGEKVFLECVQDMDHENMFWYRQDPGLGLRLIYFSYDVKMKEKGDIPEGYSVSREKKERFSLILESASTNQTSMYLCASSRGAGGANVLTFGAGSRLTVL.

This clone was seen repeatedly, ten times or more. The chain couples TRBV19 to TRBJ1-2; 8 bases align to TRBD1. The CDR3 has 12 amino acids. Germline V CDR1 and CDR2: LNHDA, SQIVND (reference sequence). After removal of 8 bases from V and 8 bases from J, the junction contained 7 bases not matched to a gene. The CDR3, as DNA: TGTGCCAGTGGTAGACAGGGGAAAGGCTACACCTTC. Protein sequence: CASGRQGKGYTF. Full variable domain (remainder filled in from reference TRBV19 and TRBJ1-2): DGGITQSPKYLFRKEGQNVTLSCEQNLNHDAMYWYRQDPGQGLRLIYYSQIVNDFQKGDIAEGYSVSREKKESFPLTVTSAQKNPTAFYLCASGRQGKGYTFGSGTRLTVV.

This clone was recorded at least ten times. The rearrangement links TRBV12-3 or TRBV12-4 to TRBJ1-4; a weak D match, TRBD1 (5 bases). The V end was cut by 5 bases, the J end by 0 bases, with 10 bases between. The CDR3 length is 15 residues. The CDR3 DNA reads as TGTGCCAGCAGTATTTGGGGGGCAACTAATGAAAAACTGTTTTTT. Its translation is CASSIWGATNEKLFF.

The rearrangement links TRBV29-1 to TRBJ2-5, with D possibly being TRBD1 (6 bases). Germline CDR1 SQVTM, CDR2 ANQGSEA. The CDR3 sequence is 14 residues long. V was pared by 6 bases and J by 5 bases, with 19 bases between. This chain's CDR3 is CSVSTGSGLETQYF. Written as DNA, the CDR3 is TGCAGCGTCTCTACAGGGAGCGGTCTTGAGACCCAGTACTTC.

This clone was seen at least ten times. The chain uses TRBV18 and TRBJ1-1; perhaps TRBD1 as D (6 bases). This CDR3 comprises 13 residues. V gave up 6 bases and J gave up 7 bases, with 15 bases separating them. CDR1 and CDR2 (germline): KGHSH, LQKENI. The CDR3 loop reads CASSLDREGEAFF. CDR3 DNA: TGTGCCAGCTCCCTGGACAGAGAAGGTGAAGCTTTCTTT.

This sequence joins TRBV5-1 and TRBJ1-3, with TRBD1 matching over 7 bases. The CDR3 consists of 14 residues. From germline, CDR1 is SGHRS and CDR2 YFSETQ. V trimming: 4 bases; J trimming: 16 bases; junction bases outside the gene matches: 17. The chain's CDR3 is CASSGGTAGAEEYF. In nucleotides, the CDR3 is TGCGCCAGCAGCGGGGGGACAGCCGGGGCCGAGGAGTATTTT.

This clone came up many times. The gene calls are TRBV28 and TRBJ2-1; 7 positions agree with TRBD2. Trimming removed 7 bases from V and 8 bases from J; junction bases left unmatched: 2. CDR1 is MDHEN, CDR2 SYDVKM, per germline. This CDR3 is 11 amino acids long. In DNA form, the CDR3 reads TGTGCCAGCACAGCGGGGTATGAGCAGTTCTTC. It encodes CASTAGYEQFF.

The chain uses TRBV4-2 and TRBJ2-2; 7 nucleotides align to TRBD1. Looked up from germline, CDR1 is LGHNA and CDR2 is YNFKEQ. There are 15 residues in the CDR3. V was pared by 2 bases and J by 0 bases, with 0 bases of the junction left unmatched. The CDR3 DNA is TGTGCCAGCAGCCAACAGGGGGCGAACACCGGGGAGCTGTTTTTT. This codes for CASSQQGANTGELFF.

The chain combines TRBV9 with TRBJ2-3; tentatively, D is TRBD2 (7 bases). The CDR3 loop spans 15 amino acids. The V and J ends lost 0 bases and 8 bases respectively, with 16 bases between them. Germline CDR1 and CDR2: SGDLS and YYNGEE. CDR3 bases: TGTGCCAGCAGCGTAGATGGTCGGGGGGCGGGTACGCAGTATTTT. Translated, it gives CASSVDGRGAGTQYF. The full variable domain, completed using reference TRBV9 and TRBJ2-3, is DSGVTQTPKHLITATGQRVTLRCSPRSGDLSVYWYQQSLDQGLQFLIQYYNGEERAKGNILERFSAQQFPDLHSELNLSSLELGDSALYFCASSVDGRGAGTQYFGPGTRLTVL.

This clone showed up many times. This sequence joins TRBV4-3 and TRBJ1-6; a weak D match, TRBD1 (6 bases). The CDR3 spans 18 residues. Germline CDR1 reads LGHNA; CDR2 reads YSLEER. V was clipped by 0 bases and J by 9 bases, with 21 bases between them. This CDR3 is CASSQDLVGAPGSSPLHF. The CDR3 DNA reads TGCGCCAGCAGCCAAGATTTGGTGGGGGCCCCAGGTAGTTCACCCCTCCACTTT.

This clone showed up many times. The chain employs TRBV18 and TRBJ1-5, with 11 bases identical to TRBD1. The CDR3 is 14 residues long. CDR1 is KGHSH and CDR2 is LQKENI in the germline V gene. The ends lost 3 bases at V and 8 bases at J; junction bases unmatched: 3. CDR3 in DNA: TGTGCCAGCTCACCCGGACAGGGGGCGAAGCCCCAGCATTTT. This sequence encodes CASSPGQGAKPQHF.

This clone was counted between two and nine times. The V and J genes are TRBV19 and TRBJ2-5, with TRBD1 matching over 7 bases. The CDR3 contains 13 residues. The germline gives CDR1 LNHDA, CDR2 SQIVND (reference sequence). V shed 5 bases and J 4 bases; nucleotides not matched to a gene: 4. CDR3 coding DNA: TGTGCCAGTAGTTTGACAGGGTTAGAGACCCAGTACTTC. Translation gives CASSLTGLETQYF.

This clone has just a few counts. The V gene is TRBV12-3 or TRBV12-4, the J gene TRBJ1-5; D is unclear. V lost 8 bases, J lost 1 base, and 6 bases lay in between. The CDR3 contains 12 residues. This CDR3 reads CASARSNQPQHF. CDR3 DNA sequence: TGTGCCAGCGCCAGAAGCAATCAGCCCCAGCATTTT.

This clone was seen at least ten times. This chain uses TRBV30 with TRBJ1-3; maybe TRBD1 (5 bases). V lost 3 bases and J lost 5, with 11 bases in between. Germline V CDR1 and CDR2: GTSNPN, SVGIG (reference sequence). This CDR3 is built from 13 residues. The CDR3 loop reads CAWRGRERNTIYF. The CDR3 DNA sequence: TGTGCCTGGAGGGGCAGGGAAAGAAACACCATATATTTT.

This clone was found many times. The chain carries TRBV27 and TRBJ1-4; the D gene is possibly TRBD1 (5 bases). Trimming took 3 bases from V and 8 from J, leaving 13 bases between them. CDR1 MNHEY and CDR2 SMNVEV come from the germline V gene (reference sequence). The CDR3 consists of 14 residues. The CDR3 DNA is TGTGCCAGCAGTTTTGCAGGGCGGATGGAAAAACTGTTTTTT. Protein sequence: CASSFAGRMEKLFF.

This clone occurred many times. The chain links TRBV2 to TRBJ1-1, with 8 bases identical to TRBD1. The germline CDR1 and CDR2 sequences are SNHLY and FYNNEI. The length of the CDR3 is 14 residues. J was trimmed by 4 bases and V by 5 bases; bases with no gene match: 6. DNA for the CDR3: TGTGCCAGCAGTAGGACAGGGTCCTTCACTGAAGCTTTCTTT. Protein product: CASSRTGSFTEAFF.

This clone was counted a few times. CDR3 amino acids: CASSPGGLAGAGGELFF. The CDR3 DNA reads as TGTGCCAGCAGCCCCGGGGGGTTAGCGGGCGCAGGCGGGGAGCTGTTTTTT. The chain carries TRBV9 and TRBJ2-2; 7 bases match TRBD2. The CDR3 consists of 17 residues. Germline CDR1 SGDLS, CDR2 YYNGEE. The V and J ends lost 4 bases and 7 bases, in that order; junction bases with no gene match: 16.

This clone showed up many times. The CDR3 spells CASSASDTGGGGKLFF. DNA for the CDR3: TGTGCCAGCAGTGCTTCTGACACAGGGGGCGGGGGGAAACTGTTTTTT. This chain connects TRBV6-1 to TRBJ1-4, with 9 bases identical to TRBD1. The ends lost 4 bases at V and 11 bases at J; junction bases unmatched: 14. The CDR3 runs to 16 residues. Germline loops: CDR1 MNHNS, CDR2 SASEGT.